This T cell receptor beta chain was observed in a study of T cell responses to AZD1222 COVID-19 vaccine. General study points: Possibly, clonal diversity was underestimated; donors were largely white British and included more females. Regions left unmutated in variants are reportedly the target of nearly half of spike-specific TCRs.

TCRdb's table, derived via immunoSEQ multiplex PCR, lists solely in-frame clones and lacks some. The data hold about 63,000 clones, with about 85% observed a single time. Notes on this clone: Antigen: not known.

V was shortened by 7 bases and J by 2 bases, with 15 bases between the two germline ends. The CDR3 is 14 amino acids. Per the germline V gene, CDR1 is SNHLY and CDR2 is FYNNEI. The chain carries TRBV2 and TRBJ2-7; a weak D match, TRBD1 (5 bases). The TCR originated in an adult in good health. The specimen was peripheral blood, collected on day 0 of AZD1222 vaccination. CDR3 loop: CASTKGKGPYEQYF. CDR3 nucleotide sequence: TGTGCCAGCACCAAGGGGAAAGGTCCCTACGAGCAGTACTTC. The full variable domain, completed using reference TRBV2 and TRBJ2-7, is EPEVTQTPSHQVTQMGQEVILRCVPISNHLYFYWYRQILGQKVEFLVSFYNNEISEKSEIFDDQFSVERPDGSNFTLKIRSTKLEDSAMYFCASTKGKGPYEQYFGPGTRLTVT.